These 20 T cell receptor beta chains share one sample of origin, sequenced in a study of response to subunit inactivated influenza vaccine. TCRdb used MiXCR to reprocess the RT-PCR reads, holding one entry per CDR3 protein. The sample has 800,000 or so distinct CDR3 sequences; 21% are singletons. The source material was PBMCs from blood, sampled 4 to 6 days after vaccination. The receptors stem from a middle-aged man who received an inactivated influenza vaccine.

This clonotype was counted ten times or more. The chain combines TRBV29-1 with TRBJ1-3; D is uncertain. CDR1 and CDR2 from the germline V gene are SQVTM and ANQGSEA. This CDR3 region has 13 residues. Trimming took off 5 bases at V and 0 bases at J, with 8 bases between the two ends. Here the CDR3 reads CSVLQSSGNTIYF. DNA of the CDR3: TGCAGCGTTCTACAGAGCTCTGGAAACACCATATATTTT.

This chain uses TRBV29-1 with TRBJ2-7; perhaps TRBD1 as D (6 bases). Trimming stripped 5 bases from V and 4 bases from J, with 12 bases between. The CDR3 is 12 amino acids. Germline-derived CDR1 and CDR2 are SQVTM and ANQGSEA. The CDR3 DNA reads as TGCAGCGTTCAACAGGGCCCATACGAGCAGTACTTC. Residues: CSVQQGPYEQYF.

CDR3 loop: CASSFQLPGADTQYF. In DNA form, the CDR3 reads TGTGCCAGCAGTTTCCAACTACCGGGGGCAGATACGCAGTATTTT. The rearrangement links TRBV7-8 to TRBJ2-3, with D perhaps TRBD2 (6 bases). Trimming pared 6 bases from V and 4 bases from J, leaving 17 bases between. The germline V gene encodes CDR1 SGHVS and CDR2 FQNEAQ. The CDR3 is 15 amino acids.

This clonotype was seen more than once but under ten times. This chain's CDR3 is CASTGLAVTSYNEQFF. CDR3 coding DNA: TGTGCCAGCACTGGGCTAGCGGTCACCTCCTACAATGAGCAGTTCTTC. V is TRBV2 and J is TRBJ2-1; 7 nucleotides line up with TRBD2. The CDR3 consists of 16 residues. Trimming at V came to 7 bases and at J to 0 bases, leaving 9 bases not matched to a gene. Germline assignment: CDR1 SNHLY and CDR2 FYNNEI.

This clonotype was seen more than once but under ten times. This chain joins TRBV20-1 and TRBJ2-4; D remains unclear. Trimming took off 3 bases at V and 0 bases at J, with 18 bases between the two ends. Germline assignment: CDR1 DFQATT and CDR2 SNEGSKA (reference sequence). This CDR3 has 17 residues. The CDR3: CSASIGRGPRAKNIQYF. In nucleotides, the CDR3 is TGCAGTGCTAGTATCGGCCGAGGACCAAGAGCCAAAAACATTCAGTACTTC.

This clonotype was counted between two and nine times. The CDR3, as DNA: TGTGCCAGCAGTGAGGTCCTAGCGGATTACAATGAGCAGTTCTTC. Protein product: CASSEVLADYNEQFF. The genes are TRBV6-4 and TRBJ2-1; TRBD2 agrees at 7 bases. With V trimmed by 3 bases and J by 4 bases, 6 bases remained unmatched. The CDR3 sequence is 15 residues long. CDR1 is MRHNA and CDR2 is SNTAGT in the germline V gene.

This clonotype came up a few times. This rearrangement joins TRBV20-1 to TRBJ2-7; D might be TRBD1 (7 bases). The CDR3 loop spans 15 amino acids. Trimming removed 0 bases from V and 0 bases from J, with 12 bases in between. Germline V gives CDR1 DFQATT, CDR2 SNEGSKA (reference sequence). The CDR3 DNA sequence: TGCAGTGCTAGAGATTTCAGGGGGGACTCCTACGAGCAGTACTTC. This translates into CSARDFRGDSYEQYF.

This clonotype has a handful of counts. The chain employs TRBV11-2 and TRBJ2-7; a weak D match, TRBD1 (5 bases). Per germline, CDR1 SGHAT and CDR2 FQNNGV. The length of the CDR3 is 18 residues. V was trimmed by 5 bases and J by 4 bases, leaving 27 bases between them. In DNA, the CDR3 is TGTGCCAGCAGCCCACGAGCCGCATGGGGTGGACATAGTTACGAGCAGTACTTC. It is translated as CASSPRAAWGGHSYEQYF.

The rearrangement joins TRBV18 to TRBJ2-1, with TRBD2 matching over 15 bases. V was pared by 0 bases and J by 7 bases, with 4 bases of the junction left unmatched. Looked up from germline, CDR1 is KGHSH and CDR2 is LQKENI. CDR3 length: 17 amino acids. DNA of the CDR3: TGTGCCAGCTCACCACCGGGGACTAGCGGGAGGAAGAATGAGCAGTTCTTC. Its translation: CASSPPGTSGRKNEQFF.

The chain joins TRBV12-3 or TRBV12-4 to TRBJ1-2; 7 bases fit TRBD1. The CDR3 runs 15 residues. With V trimmed by 1 base and J by 3 bases, 5 bases remained unmatched. The CDR3 DNA reads TGTGCCAGCAGTTTAGAGGGGGCCAATTACTATGGCTACACCTTC. Protein product: CASSLEGANYYGYTF.

The CDR3 nucleotides are TGTGCCACGTCGGTACGGGACTCCTACGAGCAGTACTTC. Translation: CATSVRDSYEQYF. The chain is built from TRBV10-3 and TRBJ2-7, with D possibly TRBD2 on 5 matching bases. V lost 10 bases and J lost 0, with 13 bases in between. In germline, CDR1 is ENHRY, CDR2 SYGVKD. This CDR3 contains 13 residues.

There are a few counts of this clonotype. Here the CDR3 DNA reads TGTGCCAGCAGCTCGCACCTCCGCGAAGCTTTCTTT. Its translation: CASSSHLREAFF. This chain joins TRBV11-2 and TRBJ1-1, with D unresolved. The ends were cut back, 4 bases at V and 8 bases at J, with 11 bases in the middle. CDR1 and CDR2 from the germline V gene are SGHAT and FQNNGV. The CDR3 is 12 amino acids.

The chain uses TRBV27 and TRBJ1-5; 8 bases align to TRBD1. J was trimmed by 2 bases and V by 3 bases; bases with no gene match: 3. The V gene's germline CDR1 is MNHEY and CDR2 SMNVEV (reference sequence). The CDR3 totals 15 residues. DNA of the CDR3: TGTGCCAGCAGTTTGGACAGGGCAGGCAATCAGCCCCAGCATTTT. Encoded protein: CASSLDRAGNQPQHF.

This clonotype was picked up a small number of times. This chain links TRBV12-3 or TRBV12-4 with TRBJ2-7, with D unresolved. The CDR3 consists of 13 residues. V was clipped by 7 bases and J by 6 bases, with 16 bases between them. CDR3 loop: CASMTPIKGEQYF. In nucleotides, the CDR3 is TGTGCCAGCATGACCCCAATTAAGGGCGAGCAGTACTTC.

This clonotype was seen more than once but under ten times. The chain recombines TRBV12-3 or TRBV12-4 with TRBJ1-2; 8 bases align to TRBD1. The V gene end was trimmed by 3 bases and the J gene end by 7 bases; junction bases not matched to a gene: 4. The CDR3 is 13 amino acids. CDR3 bases: TGTGCCAGCAGTTTTGGTCAGGGGGCTGGCTACACCTTC. Amino acids: CASSFGQGAGYTF.

The sample holds many counts of this clonotype. V usage is TRBV10-3 and J usage is TRBJ2-3; TRBD2 aligns across 11 bases. This CDR3 is 16 amino acids long. V shed 11 bases and J 2 bases; nucleotides not matched to a gene: 12. The germline CDR1 and CDR2 sequences are ENHRY and SYGVKD. CDR3 in amino acids: CAAAGGTSGHTDTQYF. The CDR3 region has the DNA TGTGCCGCCGCTGGGGGGACTAGCGGACACACAGATACGCAGTATTTT.

This clonotype was seen a few times. The genes are TRBV27 and TRBJ2-7; 11 bases are a match to TRBD1. From germline, CDR1 is MNHEY and CDR2 SMNVEV (reference sequence). V lost 0 bases, J lost 3 bases, and 10 bases stayed unmatched. The length of the CDR3 is 18 residues. The CDR3 is CASSLSKAGQGAFYEQYF. CDR3 sequence (DNA): TGTGCCAGCAGTTTATCGAAGGCAGGACAGGGGGCTTTCTACGAGCAGTACTTC.

The V call is TRBV12-3 or TRBV12-4, the J call TRBJ2-1, with TRBD2 as a possible D gene (6 bases). The V end lost 7 bases, the J end lost 0 bases, and 10 bases lay between the germline ends. The CDR3 is 14 residues long. In DNA form, the CDR3 reads TGTGCCAGCATTTCGACTAGCTCCTACAATGAGCAGTTCTTC. As protein: CASISTSSYNEQFF.

This clonotype was seen ten or more times. This chain joins TRBV7-2 and TRBJ1-2; 7 positions match TRBD1. V trimming: 4 bases; J trimming: 4 bases; junction bases outside the gene matches: 3. Germline V lookup: CDR1 SGHTA, CDR2 FQGNSA. There are 13 residues in the CDR3. The chain's CDR3 is CASSSQGIYGYTF. The CDR3 DNA sequence: TGTGCCAGCAGCTCACAGGGGATCTATGGCTACACCTTC.

This clonotype was seen only a few times. The V gene is TRBV12-3 or TRBV12-4, the J gene TRBJ2-7; 9 nucleotides align to TRBD1. V lost 1 base and J lost 5; bases outside the gene matches: 6. CDR3 length: 15 amino acids. In nucleotides, the CDR3 is TGTGCCAGCAGTTTAGGGTCGAACAGGGGGCACGAGCAGTACTTC. Its translation: CASSLGSNRGHEQYF.